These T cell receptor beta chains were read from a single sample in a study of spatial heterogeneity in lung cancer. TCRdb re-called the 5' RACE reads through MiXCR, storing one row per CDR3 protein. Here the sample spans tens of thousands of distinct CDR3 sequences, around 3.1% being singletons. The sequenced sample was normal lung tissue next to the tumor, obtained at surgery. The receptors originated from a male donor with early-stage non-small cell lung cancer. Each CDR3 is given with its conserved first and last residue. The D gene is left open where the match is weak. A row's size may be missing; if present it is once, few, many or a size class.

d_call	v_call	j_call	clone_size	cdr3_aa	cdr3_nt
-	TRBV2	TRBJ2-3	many	CASSGDTDTQYF	TGTGCCAGCAGCGGCGACACAGATACGCAGTATTTT
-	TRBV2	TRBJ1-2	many	CASIPDSRYGYTF	TGTGCCAGCATCCCCGACTCCCGCTATGGCTACACCTTC
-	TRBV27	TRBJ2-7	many	CASMDVGLSEQYF	TGTGCCAGCATGGACGTAGGACTATCTGAGCAGTACTTC
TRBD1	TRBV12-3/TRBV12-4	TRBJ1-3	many	CATLRTGVSGNTIYF	TGTGCCACCCTCCGGACAGGCGTCTCTGGAAACACCATATATTTT
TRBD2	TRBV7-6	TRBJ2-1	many	CASSGRLGSLGTSGGSQSYEQFF	TGTGCCAGCAGCGGTAGACTTGGCAGCTTAGGGACTAGCGGGGGTTCCCAGTCGTATGAGCAGTTCTTC
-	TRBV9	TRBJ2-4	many	CASSASLAKNIQYF	TGTGCCAGCAGCGCATCATTAGCCAAAAACATTCAGTACTTC
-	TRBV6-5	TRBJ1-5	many	CASSPESGRPNQPQHF	TGTGCCAGCAGCCCCGAGTCGGGACGGCCAAATCAGCCCCAGCATTTT
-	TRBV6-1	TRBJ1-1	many	CASRTGTWGEAFF	TGTGCCAGCAGGACCGGGACGTGGGGTGAAGCTTTCTTT
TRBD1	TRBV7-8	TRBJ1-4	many	CASSHTGTGISEREKLFF	TGTGCCAGCAGCCATACCGGGACAGGGATTTCAGAACGTGAAAAACTGTTTTTT
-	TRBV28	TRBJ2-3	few	CASKRIGTDTQYF	TGTGCCAGCAAGCGGATTGGCACAGATACGCAGTATTTT
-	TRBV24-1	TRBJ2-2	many	CATSAGGFGELFF	TGTGCCACCAGTGCTGGAGGGTTCGGGGAGCTGTTTTTT
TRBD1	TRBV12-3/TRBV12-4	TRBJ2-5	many	CASSLDRYQETQYF	TGTGCCAGCAGTCTGGACAGGTACCAAGAGACCCAGTACTTC
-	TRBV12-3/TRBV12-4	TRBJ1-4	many	CASSLALQAGEKLFF	TGTGCCAGCAGTTTAGCGCTCCAGGCAGGGGAAAAACTGTTTTTT
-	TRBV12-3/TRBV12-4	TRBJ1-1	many	CASRPKGGVTEAFF	TGTGCCAGCAGACCCAAGGGGGGTGTTACTGAAGCTTTCTTT
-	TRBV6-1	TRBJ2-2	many	CASTLGEGPGELFF	TGTGCCAGCACCCTGGGAGAGGGTCCCGGGGAGCTGTTTTTT
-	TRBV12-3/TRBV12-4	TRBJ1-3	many	CAGRRGGQLSGNTIYF	TGTGCCGGCCGGCGGGGGGGGCAACTCTCTGGAAACACCATATATTTT
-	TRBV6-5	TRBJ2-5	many	CASSRSRGVVETQYF	TGTGCCAGCAGTCGCTCCCGCGGCGTAGTAGAGACCCAGTACTTC
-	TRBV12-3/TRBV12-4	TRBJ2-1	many	CASSHSYNEQFF	TGTGCCAGCAGCCACTCCTACAATGAGCAGTTCTTC
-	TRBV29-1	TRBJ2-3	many	CSGKRDGADTQYF	TGCAGCGGAAAGAGGGACGGGGCAGATACGCAGTATTTT
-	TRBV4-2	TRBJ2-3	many	CASSQATGNSLNTQYF	TGTGCCAGCAGCCAAGCTACGGGGAATAGTCTTAATACGCAGTATTTT
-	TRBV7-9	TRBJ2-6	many	CASIPEAGANVLTF	TGTGCCAGCATCCCGGAGGCTGGGGCCAACGTCCTGACTTTC
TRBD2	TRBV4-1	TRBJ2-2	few	CASSQESSGRAGELFF	TGCGCCAGCAGCCAAGAATCCAGCGGGAGGGCCGGGGAGCTGTTTTTT
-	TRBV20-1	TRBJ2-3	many	CSARQDSDTQYF	TGCAGTGCTAGACAGGATTCGGATACGCAGTATTTT
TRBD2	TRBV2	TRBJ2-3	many	CASNGLAASTDTQYF	TGTGCCAGCAACGGACTAGCCGCTAGCACAGATACGCAGTATTTT
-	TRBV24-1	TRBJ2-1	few	CATSRSGNEQFF	TGTGCCACCAGCAGGAGCGGAAATGAGCAGTTCTTC
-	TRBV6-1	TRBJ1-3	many	CASRPKGNTIYF	TGTGCCAGCAGGCCGAAGGGAAACACCATATATTTT
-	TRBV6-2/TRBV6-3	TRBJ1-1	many	CASSDTIETEAFF	TGTGCCAGCAGTGACACTATTGAGACTGAAGCTTTCTTT
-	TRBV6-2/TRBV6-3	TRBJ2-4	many	CASRDGYAKNIQYF	TGTGCCAGCAGGGACGGCTACGCCAAAAACATTCAGTACTTC
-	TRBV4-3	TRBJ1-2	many	CASSQAPETGFYGYTF	TGCGCCAGCAGCCAGGCCCCCGAAACAGGGTTCTATGGCTACACCTTC
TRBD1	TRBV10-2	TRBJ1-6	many	CASSESGTVHSSPLHF	TGCGCCAGCAGTGAGTCCGGGACAGTTCATTCTTCACCCCTCCACTTT
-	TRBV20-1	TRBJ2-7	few	CSAVEGGRPQSEQYF	TGCAGTGCTGTCGAGGGGGGGCGCCCACAGTCCGAGCAGTACTTC
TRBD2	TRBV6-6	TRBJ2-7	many	CASRGGEQYF	TGTGCCAGCAGGGGGGGGGAGCAGTACTTC
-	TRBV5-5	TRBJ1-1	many	CASSATEMNTEAFF	TGTGCCAGCAGCGCAACAGAGATGAACACTGAAGCTTTCTTT
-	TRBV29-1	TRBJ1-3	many	CSARSGNTIYF	TGCAGCGCCAGGTCTGGAAACACCATATATTTT
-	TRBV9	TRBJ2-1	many	CASSAGVSGHFNEQFF	TGTGCCAGCAGCGCCGGGGTTAGCGGACATTTTAATGAGCAGTTCTTC
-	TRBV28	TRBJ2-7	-	CASNRPPHTHEQYF	TGTGCCAGCAATAGGCCGCCGCACACACACGAGCAGTACTTC
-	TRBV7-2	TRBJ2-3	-	CASSPRGGGPTDTQYF	TGTGCCAGCAGCCCCCGCGGCGGGGGCCCCACAGATACGCAGTATTTT
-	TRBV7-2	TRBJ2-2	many	CASSLVGVRDRNTGELFF	TGTGCCAGCAGCTTAGTCGGGGTGAGGGATAGGAACACCGGGGAGCTGTTTTTT
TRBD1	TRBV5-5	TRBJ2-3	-	CASRTGTGGVTQYF	TGTGCCAGCAGAACCGGGACAGGGGGCGTTACGCAGTATTTT
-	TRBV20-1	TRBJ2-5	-	CSDGSPDGETQYF	TGCAGTGACGGATCGCCGGACGGGGAGACCCAGTACTTC
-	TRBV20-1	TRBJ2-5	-	CSARAEETQYF	TGCAGTGCTAGAGCCGAAGAGACCCAGTACTTC
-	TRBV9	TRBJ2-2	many	CASSGTDNTGELFF	TGTGCCAGCAGCGGGACGGACAACACCGGGGAGCTGTTTTTT
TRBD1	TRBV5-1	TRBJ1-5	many	CASSVGQGEQPQHF	TGCGCCAGCAGCGTGGGACAGGGGGAACAGCCCCAGCATTTT
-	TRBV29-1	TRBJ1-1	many	CSVAQANTEAFF	TGCAGCGTTGCCCAGGCGAACACTGAAGCTTTCTTT
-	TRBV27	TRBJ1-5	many	CASSQLFNQPQHF	TGTGCCAGCAGTCAATTATTCAATCAGCCCCAGCATTTT
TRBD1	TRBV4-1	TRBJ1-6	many	CASSQTGGTPNSPLHF	TGCGCCAGCAGCCAAACAGGGGGGACCCCAAATTCACCCCTCCACTTT
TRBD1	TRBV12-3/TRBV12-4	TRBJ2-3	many	CASSQRQGATDTQYF	TGTGCCAGCAGCCAACGACAGGGGGCAACAGATACGCAGTATTTT